These 22 T cell receptor beta chains came from one sample sequenced in a study of T cell responses to AZD1222 COVID-19 vaccine. The protocol was immunoSEQ multiplex PCR, while the TCRdb copy is restricted to in-frame clones and leaves out a portion. Altogether around 110,000 clones are present, 80% to 95% being singletons, with the ten largest covering 5% to 8%. Source: peripheral blood, taken 28 days after the second AZD1222 dose. The receptors originated from an adult who received the AZD1222 COVID-19 vaccine.

The chain couples TRBV18 to TRBJ2-7; 10 bases line up with TRBD1. CDR3 length equals 15 residues. The ends lost 4 bases at V and 2 bases at J; junction bases unmatched: 5. Germline V lookup: CDR1 KGHSH, CDR2 LQKENI. The CDR3 DNA reads TGTGCCAGCTCACAGGCCGGGACAGGGGCCTACGAGCAGTACTTC. It specifies CASSQAGTGAYEQYF.

The chain recombines TRBV28 with TRBJ1-6; TRBD1 matches 8 bases. Looked up from germline, CDR1 is MDHEN and CDR2 is SYDVKM. J was trimmed by 5 bases and V by 2 bases; bases with no gene match: 5. The CDR3 runs to 16 residues. DNA of the CDR3: TGTGCCAGCAGTTTAGGGACAGGCGGTAATAATTCACCCCTCCACTTT. Encoded protein: CASSLGTGGNNSPLHF.

The CDR3 spells CASSAGPTYNEQFF. The CDR3, as DNA: TGCGCCAGCAGCGCGGGGCCTACCTACAATGAGCAGTTCTTC. The chain joins TRBV5-1 to TRBJ2-1, with D maybe TRBD2 (6 bases). CDR3 length: 14 residues. CDR1 is SGHRS, CDR2 YFSETQ, per germline. V shed 4 bases and J shed 2 bases, with 10 bases lying between them. Drawing the rest from reference TRBV5-1 and TRBJ2-1, the complete variable domain is KAGVTQTPRYLIKTRGQQVTLSCSPISGHRSVSWYQQTPGQGLQFLFEYFSETQRNKGNFPGRFSGRQFSNSRSEMNVSTLELGDSALYLCASSAGPTYNEQFFGPGTRLTVL.

For the CDR3, the DNA is TGTGCCAGCAGCTCTCGGGAGCGAGGCACCGGGGAGCTGTTTTTT. As protein: CASSSRERGTGELFF. The chain recombines TRBV7-8 with TRBJ2-2; perhaps TRBD2 as D (6 bases). The germline CDR1 and CDR2 sequences are SGHVS and FQNEAQ. CDR3 length: 15 amino acids. V was trimmed by 4 bases and J by 4 bases, leaving 13 bases between them.

The genes are TRBV2 and TRBJ2-6; D may be TRBD1 or TRBD2 (5 bases each). V lost 1 base to trimming and J lost 4 bases, with 14 bases between them. Per germline, CDR1 SNHLY and CDR2 FYNNEI. This CDR3 comprises 17 residues. CDR3 loop: CASSEEGPPTGANVLTF. Written as DNA, the CDR3 is TGTGCCAGCAGTGAAGAGGGACCTCCAACCGGGGCCAACGTCCTGACTTTC.

CDR3: CASSLGQSYSYNEQFF. The DNA for the CDR3 is TGTGCCAGCAGCTTAGGTCAGTCTTACTCCTACAATGAGCAGTTCTTC. This chain links TRBV7-9 with TRBJ2-1, with unresolved D. The CDR3 is made up of 16 amino acids. V lost 1 base, J lost 0 bases, and 10 bases lay in between. Germline V CDR1 and CDR2: SEHNR, FQNEAQ (reference sequence). Drawing the rest from reference TRBV7-9 and TRBJ2-1, the complete variable domain is DTGVSQNPRHKITKRGQNVTFRCDPISEHNRLYWYRQTLGQGPEFLTYFQNEAQLEKSRLLSDRFSAERPKGSFSTLEIQRTEQGDSAMYLCASSLGQSYSYNEQFFGPGTRLTVL.

The gene calls are TRBV2 and TRBJ2-3; 14 positions match TRBD2. Germline V gives CDR1 SNHLY, CDR2 FYNNEI. The trim removed 5 bases at V and 6 bases at J, leaving 1 base unmatched. The CDR3 covers 14 residues. The CDR3 DNA reads TGTGCCAGCAGTAGACTAGCGGGGGGGGATACGCAGTATTTT. It translates to CASSRLAGGDTQYF.

This rearrangement joins TRBV3-1 (or the pseudogene TRBV3-2) to TRBJ2-3, with a weak D call TRBD2 (5 bases). CDR3 length equals 14 residues. Germline CDR1 LGHDT, CDR2 YNNKEL (reference sequence). V dropped 2 bases and J dropped 4 bases, with 10 bases sitting between them. This chain's CDR3 is CASSQLAGPDTQYF. As DNA, the CDR3 is TGTGCCAGCAGCCAACTGGCGGGCCCAGATACGCAGTATTTT.

The chain combines TRBV10-3 with TRBJ2-1; D gene ambiguous. This CDR3 is 15 amino acids long. V was clipped by 2 bases and J by 0 bases, with 8 bases between them. Germline CDR1 and CDR2: ENHRY and SYGVKD. The CDR3 region has the DNA TGTGCCATCAGTGAGGAAGCTAGCTCCTACAATGAGCAGTTCTTC. It yields the protein CAISEEASSYNEQFF.

The chain has TRBV5-1 and TRBJ1-2; 8 bases are shared with TRBD1. Trimming cost V 4 bases and J 4 bases; bases outside gene matches: 12. The CDR3 consists of 16 residues. Germline-derived CDR1 and CDR2 are SGHRS and YFSETQ. This CDR3 reads CASSQATGGGGYGYTF. As DNA, the CDR3 is TGCGCCAGCAGCCAGGCTACAGGGGGTGGTGGCTATGGCTACACCTTC. The entire variable domain, with the rest obtained from reference TRBV5-1 and TRBJ1-2, is as follows: KAGVTQTPRYLIKTRGQQVTLSCSPISGHRSVSWYQQTPGQGLQFLFEYFSETQRNKGNFPGRFSGRQFSNSRSEMNVSTLELGDSALYLCASSQATGGGGYGYTFGSGTRLTVV.

The CDR3 region is CASSLWTGANYGYTF. The CDR3 nucleotides are TGTGCCAGCAGCCTCTGGACAGGGGCTAACTATGGCTACACCTTC. The V gene is TRBV5-4, the J gene TRBJ1-2; 9 nucleotides agree with TRBD1. CDR1 and CDR2 (germline): SGHNT, YYREEE (reference sequence). The CDR3 is 15 amino acids. The V and J ends lost 4 bases and 0 bases, in that order; junction bases with no gene match: 4.

The rearrangement uses TRBV29-1 and TRBJ1-2, with D hard to call. Germline assignment: CDR1 SQVTM and CDR2 ANQGSEA. The CDR3 sequence is 11 residues long. Trimming removed 2 bases from V and 5 bases from J, with 6 bases in between. CDR3 region: CSVETGYGYTF. DNA for the CDR3: TGCAGCGTTGAAACCGGGTATGGCTACACCTTC.

The V call is TRBV10-3, the J call TRBJ1-2, with TRBD1 as a possible D gene (6 bases). Germline CDR1 reads ENHRY; CDR2 reads SYGVKD. V dropped 6 bases and J dropped 2 bases, with 16 bases sitting between them. The CDR3 runs 15 residues. DNA for the CDR3: TGTGCCATCAGCACCTCAGAGGGGGTGAACTATGGCTACACCTTC. This sequence encodes CAISTSEGVNYGYTF.

The chain has TRBV19 and TRBJ2-7; possible D gene TRBD1, 6 bases. Deletions cut 5 bases from V and 3 bases from J, with 8 bases between. This CDR3 comprises 12 residues. Germline CDR1 reads LNHDA; CDR2 reads SQIVND (reference sequence). CDR3 sequence reads: CASSPRGYEQYF. DNA for the CDR3: TGTGCCAGTAGTCCCAGGGGCTACGAGCAGTACTTC.

The chain combines TRBV13 with TRBJ2-3; the D gene is possibly TRBD1 (5 bases). V was pared by 3 bases and J by 0 bases, with 13 bases between. The CDR3 length is 16 residues. Germline V gene lookup returns CDR1 PRHDT and CDR2 FYEKMQ (reference sequence). The CDR3: CASSFRAVPSTDTQYF. The CDR3, as DNA: TGTGCCAGCAGCTTCAGGGCGGTCCCTAGCACAGATACGCAGTATTTT. Complete variable domain (other parts from reference TRBV13 and TRBJ2-3): AAGVIQSPRHLIKEKRETATLKCYPIPRHDTVYWYQQGPGQDPQFLISFYEKMQSDKGSIPDRFSAQQFSDYHSELNMSSLELGDSALYFCASSFRAVPSTDTQYFGPGTRLTVL.

V gene TRBV6-6 combines with J gene TRBJ2-2; 7 bases fit TRBD1. This CDR3 is built from 11 residues. The ends lost 7 bases at V and 13 bases at J; junction bases unmatched: 6. Germline CDR1 and CDR2: MNHNY and SVGAGI (reference sequence). The CDR3 reads CASIDRAALFF. In nucleotides, the CDR3 is TGTGCCAGCATTGACAGGGCAGCGCTGTTTTTT.

This clone was counted a single time. The chain links TRBV18 to TRBJ2-7; 12 bases are a match to TRBD2. Germline V gene sequence: CDR1 KGHSH, CDR2 LQKENI. V lost 6 bases and J lost 6; bases outside the gene matches: 12. CDR3 length: 16 residues. CDR3 region: CASSPSGGATRSEQYF. CDR3 coding DNA: TGTGCCAGCTCGCCTAGCGGGGGGGCCACTCGTTCCGAGCAGTACTTC.

This clone was recorded once. The chain links TRBV30 to TRBJ2-2; D is possibly TRBD1 (6 bases). Germline V gene lookup returns CDR1 GTSNPN and CDR2 SVGIG (reference sequence). There are 14 residues in the CDR3. Trimming cost V 2 bases and J 7 bases, with 14 bases left between them. This CDR3 reads CAWSRAGANGELFF. For the CDR3, the DNA is TGTGCCTGGAGTAGGGCAGGGGCAAACGGGGAGCTGTTTTTT.

The CDR3 is CASSLSGTRFYEQYF. The CDR3 coding sequence is TGTGCCAGCAGCCTCTCCGGGACACGTTTCTACGAGCAGTACTTC. The rearrangement links TRBV6-5 to TRBJ2-7; D may be TRBD1 (6 bases). This CDR3 has 15 amino acids. V lost 6 bases to trimming and J lost 3 bases, with 18 bases between them. CDR1 is MNHEY and CDR2 is SVGAGI in the germline V gene.

The V call is TRBV19, the J call TRBJ2-5, with D uncertain. The germline V and J ends were trimmed by 2 bases and 2 bases, with 15 bases remaining between them. The V gene's germline CDR1 is LNHDA and CDR2 SQIVND (reference sequence). The CDR3 extends over 16 amino acids. In nucleotides, the CDR3 is TGTGCCAGTAGTATAAACTCAGGTGGCAGTCAAGAGACCCAGTACTTC. Translation gives CASSINSGGSQETQYF.

The chain links TRBV5-1 to TRBJ2-7; possibly TRBD2 for D (5 bases). This CDR3 comprises 14 residues. The ends were cut back, 0 bases at V and 2 bases at J, with 9 bases in the middle. Looked up from germline, CDR1 is SGHRS and CDR2 is YFSETQ. The CDR3 coding sequence is TGCGCCAGCAGCTTGGTTGGGGAGCCCTACGAGCAGTACTTC. Translation: CASSLVGEPYEQYF.

The CDR3 bases are TGTGCCAGCAGTCGACGACAGGGGTCTGAGCAGTTCTTC. Its protein is CASSRRQGSEQFF. The chain carries TRBV6-5 and TRBJ2-1; 8 nucleotides agree with TRBD1. This CDR3 contains 13 residues. V shed 5 bases, J shed 9 bases, and the junction held 6 bases outside the gene matches. Germline-derived CDR1 and CDR2 are MNHEY and SVGAGI.